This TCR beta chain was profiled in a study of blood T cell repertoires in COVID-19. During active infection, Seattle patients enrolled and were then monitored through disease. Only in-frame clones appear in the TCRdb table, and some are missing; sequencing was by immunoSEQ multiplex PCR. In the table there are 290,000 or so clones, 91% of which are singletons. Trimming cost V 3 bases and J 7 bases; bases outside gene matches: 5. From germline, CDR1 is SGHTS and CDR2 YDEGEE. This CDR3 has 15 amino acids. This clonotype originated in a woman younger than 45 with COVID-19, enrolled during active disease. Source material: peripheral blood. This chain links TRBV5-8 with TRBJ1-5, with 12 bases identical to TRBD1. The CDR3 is CASSWGQGAGQPQHF. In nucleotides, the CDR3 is TGTGCCAGCAGCTGGGGACAGGGGGCGGGACAGCCCCAGCATTTT.